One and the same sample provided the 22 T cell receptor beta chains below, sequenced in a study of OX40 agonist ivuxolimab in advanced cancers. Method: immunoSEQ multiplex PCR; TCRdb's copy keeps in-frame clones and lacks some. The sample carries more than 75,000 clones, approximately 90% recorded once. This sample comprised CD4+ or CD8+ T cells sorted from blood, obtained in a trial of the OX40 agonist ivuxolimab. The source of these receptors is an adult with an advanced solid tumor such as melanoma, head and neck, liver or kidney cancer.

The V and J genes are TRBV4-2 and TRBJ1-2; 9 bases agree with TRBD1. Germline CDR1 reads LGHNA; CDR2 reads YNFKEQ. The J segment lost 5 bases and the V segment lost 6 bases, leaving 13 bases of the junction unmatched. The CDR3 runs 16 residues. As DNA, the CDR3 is TGTGCCAGCAGTCCCCGGACAGGGGATGTGGGGTATGGCTACACCTTC. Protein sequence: CASSPRTGDVGYGYTF.

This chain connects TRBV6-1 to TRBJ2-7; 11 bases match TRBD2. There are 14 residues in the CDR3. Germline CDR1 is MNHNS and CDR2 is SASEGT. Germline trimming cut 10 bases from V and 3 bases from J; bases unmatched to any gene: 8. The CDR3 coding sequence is TGTGCCACCAACCCCGGGACTAGCGGCTACGAGCAGTACTTC. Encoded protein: CATNPGTSGYEQYF.

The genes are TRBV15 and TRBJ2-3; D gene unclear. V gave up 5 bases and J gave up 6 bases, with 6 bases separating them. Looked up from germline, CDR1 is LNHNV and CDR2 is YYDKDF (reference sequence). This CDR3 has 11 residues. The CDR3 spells CATSSLDTQYF. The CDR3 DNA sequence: TGTGCCACCAGCTCTCTGGATACGCAGTATTTT. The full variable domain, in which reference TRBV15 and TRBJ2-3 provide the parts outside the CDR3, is DAMVIQNPRYQVTQFGKPVTLSCSQTLNHNVMYWYQQKSSQAPKLLFHYYDKDFNNEADTPDNFQSRRPNTSFCFLDIRSPGLGDTAMYLCATSSLDTQYFGPGTRLTVL.

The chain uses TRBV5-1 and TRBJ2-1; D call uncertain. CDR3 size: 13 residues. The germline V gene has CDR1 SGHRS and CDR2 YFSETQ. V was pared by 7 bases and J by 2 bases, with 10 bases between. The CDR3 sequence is CASGMDPYNEQFF. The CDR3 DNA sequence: TGCGCCAGCGGGATGGACCCCTACAATGAGCAGTTCTTC.

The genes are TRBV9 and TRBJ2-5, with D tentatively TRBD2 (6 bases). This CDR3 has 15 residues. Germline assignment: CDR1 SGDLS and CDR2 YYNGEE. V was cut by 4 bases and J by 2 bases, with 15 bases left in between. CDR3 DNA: TGTGCCAGCAGCCCTACAGCTAGCGAACAAGAGACCCAGTACTTC. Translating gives CASSPTASEQETQYF.

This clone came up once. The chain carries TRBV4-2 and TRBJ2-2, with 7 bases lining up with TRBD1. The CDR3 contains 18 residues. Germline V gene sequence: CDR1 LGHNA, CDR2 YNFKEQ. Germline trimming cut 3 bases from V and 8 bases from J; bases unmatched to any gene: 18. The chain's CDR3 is CASSQGRRTGTLSGELFF. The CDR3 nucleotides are TGTGCCAGCAGCCAGGGTCGTCGGACAGGTACACTATCGGGGGAGCTGTTTTTT.

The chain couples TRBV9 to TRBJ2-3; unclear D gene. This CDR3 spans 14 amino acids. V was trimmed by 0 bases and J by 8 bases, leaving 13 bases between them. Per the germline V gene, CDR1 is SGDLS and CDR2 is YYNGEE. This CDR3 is CASSVARSEGTQYF. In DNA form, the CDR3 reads TGTGCCAGCAGCGTAGCTCGCTCCGAAGGTACGCAGTATTTT.

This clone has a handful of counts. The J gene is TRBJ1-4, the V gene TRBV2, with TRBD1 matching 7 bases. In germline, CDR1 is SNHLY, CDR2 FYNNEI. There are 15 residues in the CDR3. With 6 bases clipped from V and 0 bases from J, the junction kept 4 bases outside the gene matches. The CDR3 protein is CASSGQAATNEKLFF. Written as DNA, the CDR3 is TGTGCCAGCAGCGGACAGGCCGCAACTAATGAAAAACTGTTTTTT.

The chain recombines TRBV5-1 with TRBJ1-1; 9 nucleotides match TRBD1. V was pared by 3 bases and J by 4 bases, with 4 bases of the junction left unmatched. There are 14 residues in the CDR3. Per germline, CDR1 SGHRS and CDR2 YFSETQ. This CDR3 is CASSWTGDRTEAFF. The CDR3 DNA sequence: TGCGCCAGCAGCTGGACAGGGGATCGCACTGAAGCTTTCTTT.

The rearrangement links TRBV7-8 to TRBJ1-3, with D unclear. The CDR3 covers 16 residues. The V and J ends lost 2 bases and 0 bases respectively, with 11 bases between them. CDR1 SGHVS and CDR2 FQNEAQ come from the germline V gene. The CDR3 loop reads CASSLIGSYSGNTIYF. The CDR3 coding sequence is TGTGCCAGCAGCTTAATTGGATCCTACTCTGGAAACACCATATATTTT.

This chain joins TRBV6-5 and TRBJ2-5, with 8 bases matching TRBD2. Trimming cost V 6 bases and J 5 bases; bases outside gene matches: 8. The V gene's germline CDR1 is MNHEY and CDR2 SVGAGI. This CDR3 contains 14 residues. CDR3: CASSRSRGGETQYF. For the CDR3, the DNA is TGTGCCAGCAGCCGATCCCGGGGGGGGGAGACCCAGTACTTC.

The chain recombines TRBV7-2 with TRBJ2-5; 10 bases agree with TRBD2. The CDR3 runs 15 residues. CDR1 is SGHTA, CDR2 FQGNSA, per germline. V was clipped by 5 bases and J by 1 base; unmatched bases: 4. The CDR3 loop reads CASSRTSGPQETQYF. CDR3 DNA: TGTGCCAGCAGCAGGACTAGCGGACCCCAAGAGACCCAGTACTTC.

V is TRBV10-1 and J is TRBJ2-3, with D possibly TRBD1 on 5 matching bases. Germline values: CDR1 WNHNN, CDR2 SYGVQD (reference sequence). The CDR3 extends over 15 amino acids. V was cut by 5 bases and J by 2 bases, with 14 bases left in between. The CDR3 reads CASSQQASATDTQYF. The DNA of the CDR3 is TGCGCCAGCAGTCAACAGGCGAGCGCCACAGATACGCAGTATTTT.

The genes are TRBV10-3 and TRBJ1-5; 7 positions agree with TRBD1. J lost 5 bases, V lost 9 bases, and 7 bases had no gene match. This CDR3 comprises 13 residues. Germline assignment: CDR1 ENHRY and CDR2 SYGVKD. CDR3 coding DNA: TGTGCCATTGCCGGAGGGGGCTATCAGCCCCAGCATTTT. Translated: CAIAGGGYQPQHF.

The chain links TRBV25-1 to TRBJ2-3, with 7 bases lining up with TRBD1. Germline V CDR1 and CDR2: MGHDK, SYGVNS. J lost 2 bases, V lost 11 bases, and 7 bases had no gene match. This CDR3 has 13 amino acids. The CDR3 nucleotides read TGTGCCCTGGGGGACAGAGTCACAGATACGCAGTATTTT. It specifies CALGDRVTDTQYF.

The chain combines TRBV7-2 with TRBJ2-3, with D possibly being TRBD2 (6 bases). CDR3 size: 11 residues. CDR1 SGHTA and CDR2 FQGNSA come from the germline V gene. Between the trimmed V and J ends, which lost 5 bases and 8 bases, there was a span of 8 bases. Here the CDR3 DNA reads TGTGCCAGCAGCGTTAGCGGTACGCAGTATTTT. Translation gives CASSVSGTQYF. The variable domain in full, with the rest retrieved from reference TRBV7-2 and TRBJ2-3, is GAGVSQSPSNKVTEKGKDVELRCDPISGHTALYWYRQSLGQGLEFLIYFQGNSAPDKSGLPSDRFSAERTGGSVSTLTIQRTQQEDSAVYLCASSVSGTQYFGPGTRLTVL.

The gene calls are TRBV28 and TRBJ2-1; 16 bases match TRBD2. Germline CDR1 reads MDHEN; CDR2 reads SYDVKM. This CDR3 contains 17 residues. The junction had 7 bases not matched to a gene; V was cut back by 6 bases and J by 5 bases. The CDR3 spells CASSSPGLAGGDNEQFF. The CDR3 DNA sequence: TGTGCCAGCAGCTCACCGGGACTAGCGGGAGGGGACAATGAGCAGTTCTTC. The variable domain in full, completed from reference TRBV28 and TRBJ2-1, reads DVKVTQSSRYLVKRTGEKVFLECVQDMDHENMFWYRQDPGLGLRLIYFSYDVKMKEKGDIPEGYSVSREKKERFSLILESASTNQTSMYLCASSSPGLAGGDNEQFFGPGTRLTVL.

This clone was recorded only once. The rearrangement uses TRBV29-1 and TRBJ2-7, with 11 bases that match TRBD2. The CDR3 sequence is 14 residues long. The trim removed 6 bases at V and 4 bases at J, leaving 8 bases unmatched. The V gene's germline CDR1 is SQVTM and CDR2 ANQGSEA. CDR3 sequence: CSVGSGRATYEQYF. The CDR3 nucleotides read TGCAGCGTAGGTAGCGGGAGGGCCACGTACGAGCAGTACTTC.

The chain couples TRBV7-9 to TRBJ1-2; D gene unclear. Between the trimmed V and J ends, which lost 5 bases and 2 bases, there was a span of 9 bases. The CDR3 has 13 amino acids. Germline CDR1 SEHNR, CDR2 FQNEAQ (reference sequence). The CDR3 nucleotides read TGTGCCAGCAGCCACGGGGAAAACTATGGCTACACCTTC. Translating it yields CASSHGENYGYTF.

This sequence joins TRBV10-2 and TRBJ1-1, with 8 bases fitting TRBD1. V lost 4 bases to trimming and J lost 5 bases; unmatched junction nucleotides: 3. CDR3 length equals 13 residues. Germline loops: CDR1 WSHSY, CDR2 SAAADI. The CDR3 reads CASSGTGLTEAFF. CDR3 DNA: TGCGCCAGCAGTGGGACAGGGTTGACTGAAGCTTTCTTT.

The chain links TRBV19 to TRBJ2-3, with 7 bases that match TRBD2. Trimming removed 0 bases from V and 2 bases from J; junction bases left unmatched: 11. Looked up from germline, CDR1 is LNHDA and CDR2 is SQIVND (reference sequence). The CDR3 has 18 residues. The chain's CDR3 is CASSIDAARGRATDTQYF. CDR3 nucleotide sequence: TGTGCCAGTAGTATAGATGCGGCCCGGGGGAGGGCCACAGATACGCAGTATTTT.

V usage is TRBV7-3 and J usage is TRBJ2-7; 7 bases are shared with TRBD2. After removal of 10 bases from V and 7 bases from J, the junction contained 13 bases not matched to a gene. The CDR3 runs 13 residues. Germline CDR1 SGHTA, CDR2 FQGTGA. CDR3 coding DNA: TGTGCCACCCCCCCGGGGGAGGGCGGGGAGCAGTACGTC. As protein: CATPPGEGGEQYV.